These 21 T cell receptor beta chains were sequenced from one sample in a study of regulatory T cells in long-lasting Graves disease. To make TCR beta libraries, researchers used iRepertoire HTBI primers and Arm-PCR of CDR3 regions. One entry per CDR3 protein results from TCRdb running MiXCR on the multiplex PCR reads. The data show 200,000 to 300,000 distinct CDR3 sequences, 20% seen once. Time point specified: newly diagnosed GD, antithyroid drugs for less than 3 months. PBMC-extracted RNA yielded the TCR library. Here the sequenced sample was peripheral blood mononuclear cells (PBMCs), taken at new diagnosis, from a patient treated with antithyroid drugs. The receptors come from a female donor with Graves disease.

This clonotype was seen ten or more times. This chain links TRBV15 with TRBJ1-1, with D uncertain. V was trimmed by 0 bases and J by 5 bases, leaving 10 bases between them. Germline CDR1 is LNHNV and CDR2 is YYDKDF (reference sequence). CDR3 size: 14 residues. Written as DNA, the CDR3 is TGTGCCACCAGCAGAGATAGGGTGCGGACTGAAGCTTTCTTT. Amino acids: CATSRDRVRTEAFF.

The V gene is TRBV4-1, the J gene TRBJ1-1, with D maybe TRBD1 (5 bases). The germline V and J ends were trimmed by 0 bases and 6 bases, with 11 bases remaining between them. The CDR3 covers 14 residues. CDR1 MGHRA and CDR2 YSYEKL come from the germline V gene. The CDR3 loop reads CASSQDRKGSEAFF. As DNA, the CDR3 is TGCGCCAGCAGCCAAGATCGCAAGGGGTCTGAAGCTTTCTTT.

At least ten counts were recorded for this clonotype. This rearrangement joins TRBV11-2 to TRBJ1-2, with D maybe TRBD1 (5 bases). In germline, CDR1 is SGHAT, CDR2 FQNNGV. The ends were cut back, 6 bases at V and 4 bases at J, with 18 bases in the middle. The CDR3 covers 15 residues. The CDR3 spells CASRTPRGMFYGYTF. CDR3 coding DNA: TGTGCCAGCAGGACCCCCCGGGGGATGTTCTATGGCTACACCTTC. Full variable domain (remainder filled in from reference TRBV11-2 and TRBJ1-2): EAGVAQSPRYKIIEKRQSVAFWCNPISGHATLYWYQQILGQGPKLLIQFQNNGVVDDSQLPKDRFSAERLKGVDSTLKIQPAKLEDSAVYLCASRTPRGMFYGYTFGSGTRLTVV.

About this clonotype: A much larger clonotype is one base distant, so this may be a read error. J is TRBJ1-5 and V is TRBV7-2, with unresolved D. Germline CDR1 reads SGHTA; CDR2 reads FQGNSA. Trimming took 5 bases from V and 3 from J, leaving 8 bases between them. This CDR3 contains 13 residues. The CDR3 is CTSSLSNNQPQHF. For the CDR3, the DNA is TGTACCAGCAGCCTATCCAACAATCAGCCCCAGCATTTT.

Notes on this clonotype: A much larger clone differs by one base, so this may be a read error. This sequence joins TRBV7-8 and TRBJ2-1; a weak D match, TRBD2 (6 bases). This CDR3 is built from 16 residues. Germline CDR1 reads SGHVS; CDR2 reads FQNEAQ. CDR3 in amino acids: CASSLAAGRVADEQLF. CDR3 DNA sequence: TGTGCCAGCAGCTTAGCCGCGGGACGGGTCGCGGATGAGCAGCTCTTC. Together with reference TRBV7-8 and TRBJ2-1, the CDR3 gives the full variable domain: GAGVSQSPRYKVAKRGQDVALRCDPISGHVSLFWYQQALGQGPEFLTYFQNEAQLDKSGLPSDRFFAERPEGSVSTLKIQRTQQEDSAVYLCASSLAAGRVADEQLFGPGTRLTVL.

The table lists this clonotype with many counts. The chain couples TRBV9 to TRBJ2-7; D is uncertain. The V gene lost 0 bases and the J gene lost 3 bases, with 10 bases spanning the gap. The germline CDR1 and CDR2 sequences are SGDLS and YYNGEE. The length of the CDR3 is 14 residues. The CDR3 region has the DNA TGTGCCAGCAGCGTAGAGACTGCCGGCTACGAGCAGTACTTC. Encoded protein: CASSVETAGYEQYF. Full variable domain (rest looked up from reference TRBV9 and TRBJ2-7): DSGVTQTPKHLITATGQRVTLRCSPRSGDLSVYWYQQSLDQGLQFLIQYYNGEERAKGNILERFSAQQFPDLHSELNLSSLELGDSALYFCASSVETAGYEQYFGPGTRLTVT.

This clonotype was found many times. J is TRBJ1-1 and V is TRBV7-2; D might be TRBD1 (5 bases). The CDR3 covers 15 residues. V was cut by 5 bases and J by 4 bases, with 17 bases left in between. Germline loops: CDR1 SGHTA, CDR2 FQGNSA. CDR3 in DNA: TGTGCCAGCAGCACTGGACACCGCCGGGGCACTGAAGCTTTCTTT. Its protein product is CASSTGHRRGTEAFF.

This clonotype occurred many times. The chain carries TRBV12-3 or TRBV12-4 and TRBJ1-2, with 8 bases identical to TRBD1. The CDR3 is 16 residues long. Unmatched junction bases numbered 12, after V lost 4 bases and J lost 5 bases. In nucleotides, the CDR3 is TGTGCCAGCAGTTCATACGGACAGGGTAGTAATTATGGCTACACCTTC. Translation: CASSSYGQGSNYGYTF.

A note on this clonotype: A far larger clone is off by one base, so a read error is likely. The V gene is TRBV6-4, the J gene TRBJ1-2; D is uncertain. Per germline, CDR1 MRHNA and CDR2 SNTAGT. This CDR3 contains 13 residues. CDR3 region: CAGRSRANYGYTF. The CDR3 DNA is TGTGCCGGCAGGTCAAGGGCTAACTATGGCTACACCTTC.

As DNA, the CDR3 is TGCGCCAGCAGTGAAGACCCCGCGTCTGGAGAGCAGTACTTC. Translated: CASSEDPASGEQYF. V and J are TRBV10-1 and TRBJ2-7, with D unclear. The CDR3 has 14 residues. The ends were cut back, 3 bases at V and 7 bases at J, with 16 bases in the middle. Germline V gene data show CDR1 as WNHNN and CDR2 as SYGVQD (reference sequence).

Many counts were recorded for this clonotype. The chain combines TRBV20-1 with TRBJ2-5; D uncertain. CDR1 is DFQATT and CDR2 is SNEGSKA in the germline V gene (reference sequence). This CDR3 has 15 amino acids. V was cut by 0 bases and J by 2 bases, with 13 bases left in between. CDR3 amino acids: CSARDFMLTQETQYF. The CDR3 DNA follows: TGCAGTGCTAGAGACTTCATGTTGACTCAAGAGACCCAGTACTTC.

This clonotype was recorded at least ten times. The CDR3 nucleotides are TGTGCCAGCAGCCCGGGGGCGGGGGGGCTGGATACGCAGTATTTT. As protein: CASSPGAGGLDTQYF. The V and J genes are TRBV7-3 and TRBJ2-3; TRBD2 aligns across 9 bases. From germline, CDR1 is SGHTA and CDR2 FQGTGA. V was pared by 5 bases and J by 6 bases, with 9 bases of the junction left unmatched. CDR3 length: 15 residues.

This clonotype was detected ten times or more. The chain employs TRBV19 and TRBJ2-2; D is possibly TRBD1 (6 bases). Trimming removed 6 bases from V and 2 bases from J, with 10 bases in between. The CDR3 length is 14 residues. Germline-derived CDR1 and CDR2 are LNHDA and SQIVND (reference sequence). The CDR3: CASRDRLNTGELFF. The CDR3, as DNA: TGTGCCAGTAGAGACAGGCTTAACACCGGGGAGCTGTTTTTT.

This clonotype was seen at least ten times. The chain joins TRBV20-1 to TRBJ2-7; D might be TRBD1 (6 bases). The V end lost 3 bases, the J end lost 2 bases, and 14 bases lay between the germline ends. Germline lookup yields CDR1 DFQATT and CDR2 SNEGSKA (reference sequence). This CDR3 has 14 amino acids. CDR3 in DNA: TGCAGTGCTAGGGCTGACAGGAGCACCTACGAGCAGTACTTC. Its translation: CSARADRSTYEQYF.

This clonotype was seen at least ten times. The rearrangement joins TRBV11-1 to TRBJ2-5; D is uncertain. The germline V and J ends were trimmed by 1 base and 4 bases, with 13 bases remaining between them. The germline gives CDR1 SGHAT, CDR2 FQDESV (reference sequence). This CDR3 contains 15 residues. The CDR3 nucleotides read TGTGCCAGCAGCTTAGATGGTACGGGCCGAGAGACCCAGTACTTC. Its protein is CASSLDGTGRETQYF.

The V call is TRBV6-4, the J call TRBJ2-2; 10 nucleotides line up with TRBD1. Germline CDR1 and CDR2: MRHNA and SNTAGT. The junction had 1 base not matched to a gene; V was cut back by 6 bases and J by 6 bases. There are 13 residues in the CDR3. In DNA, the CDR3 is TGTGCCAGCAGCGACAGGGGGCCCGGGGAGCTGTTTTTT. Its translation is CASSDRGPGELFF.

This clonotype was picked up a small number of times. The chain combines TRBV7-2 with TRBJ1-6, with D unclear. This CDR3 is 12 amino acids long. Germline V gives CDR1 SGHTA, CDR2 FQGNSA. V lost 4 bases and J lost 8, with 6 bases in between. The CDR3 loop reads CTSSSDYSPLHF. CDR3 coding DNA: TGTACCAGCAGCTCCGACTATTCACCCCTCCACTTT.

This chain joins TRBV7-2 and TRBJ2-3; 8 nucleotides line up with TRBD1. The J call may be mistaken, given a closer DNA end match to TRBJ2-7. Germline V gene sequence: CDR1 SGHTA, CDR2 FQGNSA. This CDR3 spans 15 amino acids. The CDR3 DNA reads TGTGCCAGCAGCCATGGACAGGGTGGCGGTTACGAGCAGTACTTC. As protein: CASSHGQGGGYEQYF.

This clonotype was observed many times. V gene TRBV6-2 or TRBV6-3 combines with J gene TRBJ2-5; D is unclear. The CDR3 totals 12 residues. Trimming took 9 bases from V and 5 from J, leaving 13 bases between them. The germline CDR1 and CDR2 sequences are MNHEY and SVGEGT. DNA for the CDR3: TGTGCCAGTCGTCGAATTGGGGAGACCCAGTACTTC. Translation gives CASRRIGETQYF.

About this clonotype: This is likely an artifact of a read error, given a far larger clone one base away. This rearrangement joins TRBV7-9 to TRBJ2-3, with a possible D match to TRBD2 (6 bases). The germline V gene has CDR1 SEHNR and CDR2 FQNEAQ (reference sequence). The CDR3 loop spans 15 amino acids. CDR3 coding DNA: TGTGCCTGCAGCGACAGCGGAGGGAGCACAGATACGCAGTATTTT. Translated: CACSDSGGSTDTQYF.

A remark on this clonotype: This sequence is one base from a far larger clone and is likely a read error. The CDR3 protein is CASSFFGVGTGTQYF. The CDR3, as DNA: TGTGCCAGCAGTTTTTTTGGGGTTGGCACAGGTACGCAGTATTTT. The chain links TRBV6-5 to TRBJ2-3; maybe TRBD1 (5 bases). The CDR3 loop spans 15 amino acids. Germline V lookup: CDR1 MNHEY, CDR2 SVGAGI.